The clone carrying this TCR beta chain was recorded at least ten times. Its target is unknown. These data belong to a study of T cells after yellow fever vaccination. Overall study results and limits: Booster samples showed a return of most primary-vaccination clones (approximately 96% CD4, approximately 88% CD8).

Researchers made TCR cDNA using 5'RACE template switching, and this step added a universal primer site and UMIs. TCRdb re-derived calls from the 5' RACE reads in MiXCR, one entry per CDR3 protein. The sample has about 310,000 distinct CDR3 sequences, around 4% seen once; the top ten hold about 20%. This TCR was recovered from a man aged 18 to 30 who received the YFV17D yellow fever vaccine. The sequences come from PBMCs, collected on the day of the yellow fever booster vaccination.

The CDR3 bases are TGCGCCAGCAGCTTTACCTCAGATACGCAGTATTTT. Protein: CASSFTSDTQYF. The V and J genes are TRBV5-1 and TRBJ2-3; D gene uncertain. V lost 2 bases and J 4 bases, leaving 5 bases between the germline ends. The CDR3 extends over 12 amino acids. Germline lookup yields CDR1 SGHRS and CDR2 YFSETQ. The whole variable domain, filled in from reference TRBV5-1 and TRBJ2-3, reads KAGVTQTPRYLIKTRGQQVTLSCSPISGHRSVSWYQQTPGQGLQFLFEYFSETQRNKGNFPGRFSGRQFSNSRSEMNVSTLELGDSALYLCASSFTSDTQYFGPGTRLTVL.